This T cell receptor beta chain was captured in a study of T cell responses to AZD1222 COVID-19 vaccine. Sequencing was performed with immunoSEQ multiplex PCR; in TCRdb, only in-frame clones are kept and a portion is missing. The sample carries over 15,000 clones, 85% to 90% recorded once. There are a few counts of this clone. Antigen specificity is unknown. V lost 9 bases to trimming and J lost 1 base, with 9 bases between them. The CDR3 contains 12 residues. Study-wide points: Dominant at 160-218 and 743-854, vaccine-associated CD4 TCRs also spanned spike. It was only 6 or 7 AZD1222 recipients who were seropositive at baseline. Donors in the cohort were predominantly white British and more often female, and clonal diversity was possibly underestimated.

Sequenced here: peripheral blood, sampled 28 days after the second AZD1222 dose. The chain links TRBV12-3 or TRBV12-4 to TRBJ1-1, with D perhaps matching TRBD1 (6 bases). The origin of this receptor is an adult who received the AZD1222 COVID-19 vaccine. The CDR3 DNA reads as TGTGCCAGTTTAGGGGGGAACACTGAAGCTTTCTTT. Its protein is CASLGGNTEAFF.